This section outlines one T cell receptor beta chain sequence together with its context. The data derive from a study of blood T cell repertoires in COVID-19. Libraries were prepared by immunoSEQ multiplex PCR; TCRdb keeps only in-frame clonotypes and omits some of them. This sample yields 87,000 or so clones, of which around 86% are seen a single time; 4.9% belongs to the top ten. V lost 0 bases to trimming and J lost 7 bases; unmatched junction nucleotides: 9. CDR1 is SGHRS, CDR2 YFSETQ, per germline. This CDR3 has 16 residues. This chain connects TRBV5-1 to TRBJ2-1, with 8 bases identical to TRBD2. Sequencing was performed on peripheral blood. The TCR sequence derives from a woman aged 80 or over with acute or convalescent COVID-19. CDR3 sequence reads: CASSLVASGRGNEQFF. CDR3 coding DNA: TGCGCCAGCAGCTTGGTGGCCAGCGGGAGAGGGAATGAGCAGTTCTTC.